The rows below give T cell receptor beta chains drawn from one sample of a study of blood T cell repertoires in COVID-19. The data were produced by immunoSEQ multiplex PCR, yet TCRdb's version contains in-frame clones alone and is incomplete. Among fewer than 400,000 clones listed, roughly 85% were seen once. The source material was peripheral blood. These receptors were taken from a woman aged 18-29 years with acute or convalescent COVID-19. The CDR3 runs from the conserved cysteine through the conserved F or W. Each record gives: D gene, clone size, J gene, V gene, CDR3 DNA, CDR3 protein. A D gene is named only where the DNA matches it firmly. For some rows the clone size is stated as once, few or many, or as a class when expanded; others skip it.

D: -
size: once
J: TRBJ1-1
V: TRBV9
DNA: TGTGCCAGCAGCGGTCTGGGACATGAAGCTTTCTTT
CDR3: CASSGLGHEAFF

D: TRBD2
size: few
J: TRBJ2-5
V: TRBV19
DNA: TGTGCCAGTAGTCCTACCGGGGCTAGCGGGGGGCAAGAGACCCAGTACTTC
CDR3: CASSPTGASGGQETQYF

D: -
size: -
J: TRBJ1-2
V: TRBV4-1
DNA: TGCGCCAGCAGCCAAGATTGGGGGGGAGGGGGCTACACCTTC
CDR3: CASSQDWGGGGYTF

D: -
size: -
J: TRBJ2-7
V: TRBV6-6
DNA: TGTGCCAGCAGTTACTCGCCCCAGGAGCAGTACTTC
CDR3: CASSYSPQEQYF

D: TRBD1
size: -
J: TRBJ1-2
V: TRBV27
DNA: TGTGCCAGCAGTACATTAACAGGGGGCACAAGTGGCTACACCTTC
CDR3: CASSTLTGGTSGYTF

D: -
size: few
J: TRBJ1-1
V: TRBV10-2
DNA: TGCGCCAGCACCCTGACAGTCTCGAACACTGAAGCTTTCTTT
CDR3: CASTLTVSNTEAFF

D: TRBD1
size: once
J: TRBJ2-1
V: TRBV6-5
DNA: TGTGCCAGCAGTTTAGACAGGGTAAATGAGCAGTTCTTC
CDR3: CASSLDRVNEQFF

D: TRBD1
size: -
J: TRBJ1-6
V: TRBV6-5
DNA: TGTGCCAGCAGTTCCTACAGGGGGCCTAATTCACCCCTCCACTTT
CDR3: CASSSYRGPNSPLHF

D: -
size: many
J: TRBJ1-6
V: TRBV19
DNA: TGTGCCAGTACAGGGGCGAGTAATTCACCCCTCCACTTT
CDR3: CASTGASNSPLHF

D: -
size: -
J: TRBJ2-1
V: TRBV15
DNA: TGTGCCACCAGCAGAAATAGCAACAATGAGCAGTTCTTC
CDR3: CATSRNSNNEQFF

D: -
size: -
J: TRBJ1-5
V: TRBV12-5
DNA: TGTGCTAGCCGCCCACCAGGGGCCACAAATCAGCCCCAGCATTTT
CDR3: CASRPPGATNQPQHF

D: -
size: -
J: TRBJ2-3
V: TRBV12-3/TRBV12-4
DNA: TGTGCCAGCGCCACTCGAAACACAGATACGCAGTATTTT
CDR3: CASATRNTDTQYF

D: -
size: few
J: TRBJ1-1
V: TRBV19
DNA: TGTGCCAGTAGTATAGAGGGGGGGAACACTGATGGAGCTTTCTTT
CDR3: CASSIEGGNTDGAFF

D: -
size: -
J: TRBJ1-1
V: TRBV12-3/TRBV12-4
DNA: TGTGCCAGCAGGCGACAGCGTGCGGCTTTCTTT
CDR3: CASRRQRAAFF

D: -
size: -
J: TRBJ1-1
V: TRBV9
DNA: TGTGCCAGCAGCCTAACGGGACAGAACACTGAAGCTTTCTTT
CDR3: CASSLTGQNTEAFF

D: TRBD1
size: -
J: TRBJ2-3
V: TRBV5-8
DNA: TGTGCCAGCAGCTGGGGCGGACAGGGTCGGACAGATACGCAGTATTTT
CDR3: CASSWGGQGRTDTQYF